Sequencing of this TCR beta chain was carried out in a study of T cell changes during pregnancy in multiple sclerosis. Generated by immunoSEQ multiplex PCR, the TCRdb table keeps only in-frame clones and is missing some. The sample lists about 75,000 clones; roughly 90% were seen once. The sample in question was peripheral blood, obtained in the first trimester of pregnancy. The receptor comes from a female donor in good health, enrolled as a control in a pregnancy study.

This CDR3 reads CASGRGQGEKLFF. The CDR3 nucleotides are TGTGCCAGCGGAAGGGGGCAGGGTGAAAAACTGTTTTTT. The V and J genes are TRBV28 and TRBJ1-4, with TRBD1 matching over 7 bases. Trimming took 8 bases from V and 7 from J; bases not matched to a gene: 7. The germline CDR1 and CDR2 sequences are MDHEN and SYDVKM. CDR3 size: 13 residues.